This TCR beta chain is drawn from a study of spatial heterogeneity in lung cancer. The time point was: sample taken at primary tumor resection. Unsorted whole RNA of tumor, nontumor lung or frozen PBMC was sequenced. Samples came from about 72 TRACERx patients with untreated early-stage lung cancer. Each molecule of TCR cDNA was tagged with one unique molecular identifier. MiXCR, applied by TCRdb to the 5' RACE reads, yields one record per CDR3 protein. The sample has tens of thousands of distinct CDR3 sequences; roughly 12% are singletons. The CDR3 contains 13 residues. Germline V gives CDR1 SGDLS, CDR2 YYNGEE. V lost 3 bases, J lost 0 bases, and 6 bases lay in between.

Sequenced material: PBMCs, taken at surgery. V gene TRBV9 combines with J gene TRBJ2-5; D call uncertain. This sequence originates from a male donor with early-stage non-small cell lung cancer. Here the CDR3 reads CASSAYNQETQYF. In DNA, the CDR3 is TGTGCCAGCAGCGCCTATAACCAAGAGACCCAGTACTTC.